The clone carrying this TCR delta chain was seen a handful of times. This DNA translates differently at residue 4 from the TCRdb protein, which is that of a much larger clone; a read error is likely, and the protein shown is the DNA's own translation. This sample was taken from a study of gamma-delta chains in newborns, infants, children. The V gene's germline CDR1 is GEAIGNYY and CDR2 EKD. V was pared by 4 bases and J by 2 bases, with 6 bases of the junction left unmatched. CDR3 length equals 18 residues. With CATT, TCRdb re-called clones from the reads. The table has some 6,100 delta-chain clones, over 2.5% seen once.

The sequence was obtained from a child who was a newborn, infant or young child, either healthy, febrile or measles-vaccinated (not recorded which). The chain combines TRDV2 with TRDJ3, with 11 bases aligning to TRDD3. The sequenced material came from blood. The CDR3 loop reads CACEKVLGDTWDTRQMFF. The CDR3 DNA sequence: TGTGCCTGTGAAAAAGTACTGGGGGATACCTGGGACACCCGACAGATGTTTTTC.